This T cell receptor beta chain was documented in a study of blood T cell repertoires in COVID-19. About the study: T cells, B-cell-depleted T cells, or PBMCs supplied cDNA or gDNA.

Cohorts were determined from participant-reported clinical history. V shed 5 bases and J 5 bases; nucleotides not matched to a gene: 11. The CDR3 consists of 15 residues. From germline, CDR1 is SGHRS and CDR2 YFSETQ. In the original processing: Estimation of nucleated cell counts relied on the amplification of reference gene primers. Only in-frame clones appear in the TCRdb table, and some are missing; sequencing was by immunoSEQ multiplex PCR. V, J and clone size were drawn from that table, and D and trimming were deduced from the DNA. Of roughly 250,000 clones listed, about 90% are singletons. Material: PBMCs or T cells enriched from blood (not recorded which). The TCR originated in a middle-aged man who had been exposed to COVID-19. V is TRBV5-1 and J is TRBJ1-2; 8 nucleotides match TRBD1. The DNA for the CDR3 is TGCGCCAGCAGTTCCGGGACAGGTTCCATATATGGCTACACCTTC. Translating gives CASSSGTGSIYGYTF.